This T cell receptor beta chain is drawn from a study of human T cells and chemical hapten exposure. Regarding time point: pre-sensitization, week 0. Treatment here: therapeutic diphenylcyclopropenone sensitization with weekly scalp DPC. TCRdb called the RACE reads again in MiXCR, with one record for every CDR3 protein. The table lists over 70,000 distinct CDR3 sequences, around 13% of them singletons. The germline CDR1 and CDR2 sequences are MDHEN and SYDVKM. J lost 4 bases, V lost 6 bases, and 7 bases had no gene match. The CDR3 is 15 residues long. This TCR came from a woman between 50 and 59 years old with alopecia areata. Some clones in this sample may be carry-over from other donors' samples. The chain couples TRBV28 to TRBJ2-7; 12 nucleotides agree with TRBD2. The sample consisted of whole blood, taken in connection with sensitization to the hapten diphenylcyclopropenone (DPC). In DNA form, the CDR3 reads TGTGCCAGCAGGGTCGGACTAGCGGGAATGTACGAGCAGTACTTC. This translates into CASRVGLAGMYEQYF.